What follows are 27 T cell receptor beta chains derived from one specimen sequenced in a study of CD4+ T cells in melanoma. Sequencing was performed with immunoSEQ multiplex PCR; in TCRdb, only in-frame clones are kept and a portion is missing. Of more than 15,000 clones in the sample, around 85% are singletons; the top ten hold 5.4%. The sample consisted of cells from a culture (not recorded whether cultured in vitro). These receptors all come from a human donor with melanoma.

This rearrangement joins TRBV30 to TRBJ1-3; D unresolved. This CDR3 contains 13 residues. V lost 3 bases and J 2 bases, leaving 8 bases between the germline ends. Per germline, CDR1 GTSNPN and CDR2 SVGIG (reference sequence). CDR3 in DNA: TGTGCCTGGAGCATGCAGGCTGGAAACACCATATATTTT. This translates into CAWSMQAGNTIYF.

This clone appeared a few times. V gene TRBV5-4 combines with J gene TRBJ1-2; the D is unclear. The CDR3 has 14 amino acids. From germline, CDR1 is SGHNT and CDR2 YYREEE (reference sequence). V lost 0 bases to trimming and J lost 8 bases, with 14 bases between them. The CDR3 here is CASSLARGRRGYTF. CDR3 DNA: TGTGCCAGCAGCTTGGCCCGCGGCCGTCGCGGCTACACCTTC.

This sequence joins TRBV6-1 and TRBJ1-2; weak D call: TRBD1 (5 bases). Per germline, CDR1 MNHNS and CDR2 SASEGT. V lost 6 bases and J lost 5, with 10 bases in between. This CDR3 has 12 amino acids. The DNA of the CDR3 is TGTGCCAGCAGCTCTACAGGATATGGCTACACCTTC. Translation: CASSSTGYGYTF.

This clone is a singleton in its sample. The V call is TRBV2, the J call TRBJ1-1; no reliable D call. V lost 10 bases to trimming and J lost 1 base, with 10 bases between them. The germline V gene has CDR1 SNHLY and CDR2 FYNNEI. The CDR3 extends over 12 amino acids. The DNA of the CDR3 is TGTGCCACGTCCCTATCGAACACTGAAGCTTTCTTT. Encoded protein: CATSLSNTEAFF.

This clone occurred a few times. The gene calls are TRBV5-8 and TRBJ1-5; D uncertain. CDR3 length: 15 amino acids. Trimming removed 5 bases at V and 0 bases at J, with 12 bases between. The germline V gene encodes CDR1 SGHTS and CDR2 YDEGEE. The DNA for the CDR3 is TGTGCCAGCAGTAAGGACGGGAATAGCAATCAGCCCCAGCATTTT. Its translation: CASSKDGNSNQPQHF.

The rearrangement joins TRBV6-5 to TRBJ1-2, with 8 bases lining up with TRBD1. There are 15 residues in the CDR3. CDR1 and CDR2 from the germline V gene are MNHEY and SVGAGI. With 7 bases clipped from V and 7 bases from J, the junction kept 14 bases outside the gene matches. The CDR3 nucleotides are TGTGCCAGCAAGAGGGGGGACAGGTTGCTCGGTGGCTACACCTTC. Encoded protein: CASKRGDRLLGGYTF.

The genes are TRBV5-1 and TRBJ2-1; D is unresolved. The CDR3 totals 14 residues. Deletions cut 1 base from V and 5 bases from J, with 10 bases between. The germline CDR1 and CDR2 sequences are SGHRS and YFSETQ. In DNA, the CDR3 is TGCGCCAGCAGCTTGCGCATCACCGACAATGAGCAGTTCTTC. Translated: CASSLRITDNEQFF.

CDR3 in DNA: TGTGCCAGCAGCTTCAGCGGGGCCTCCCCCTACGAGCAGTACTTC. This codes for CASSFSGASPYEQYF. This rearrangement joins TRBV7-8 to TRBJ2-7; TRBD2 matches at 7 bases. V lost 3 bases, J lost 2 bases, and 7 bases stayed unmatched. Germline V CDR1 and CDR2: SGHVS, FQNEAQ. CDR3 length equals 15 residues.

This clone was seen more than once but under ten times. V and J are TRBV9 and TRBJ1-3, with D unclear. Germline V gene data show CDR1 as SGDLS and CDR2 as YYNGEE. The V end lost 0 bases, the J end lost 6 bases, and 13 bases lay between the germline ends. CDR3 size: 15 residues. This chain's CDR3 is CASSVGHMGLNTIYF. DNA of the CDR3: TGTGCCAGCAGCGTAGGCCATATGGGCCTAAACACCATATATTTT.

The chain couples TRBV27 to TRBJ1-6; D remains ambiguous. This CDR3 is 13 amino acids long. From germline, CDR1 is MNHEY and CDR2 SMNVEV (reference sequence). V lost 8 bases and J 10 bases, leaving 15 bases between the germline ends. The CDR3 nucleotides are TGTGCCAGCGGACCTTTTGACACCTCACCCCTCCACTTT. It translates to CASGPFDTSPLHF.

V gene TRBV18 combines with J gene TRBJ1-1; D gene unclear. CDR3 length equals 17 residues. Trimming left V 6 bases short and J 0 bases short, with 20 bases between. The germline CDR1 and CDR2 sequences are KGHSH and LQKENI. As DNA, the CDR3 is TGTGCCAGCTCCCTGTTGGAAGGGATCCTCATGAACACTGAAGCTTTCTTT. Protein: CASSLLEGILMNTEAFF.

The chain couples TRBV6-1 to TRBJ2-1, with TRBD1 matching over 7 bases. CDR3 length: 14 residues. V was pared by 4 bases and J by 6 bases, with 6 bases of the junction left unmatched. In germline, CDR1 is MNHNS, CDR2 SASEGT. Here the CDR3 reads CASSAQGPRNEQFF. The CDR3 DNA reads TGTGCCAGCAGTGCACAGGGGCCGCGCAATGAGCAGTTCTTC.

The chain is built from TRBV19 and TRBJ1-6, with TRBD1 as a possible D gene (6 bases). V shed 7 bases and J shed 6 bases, with 13 bases lying between them. The CDR3 length is 14 residues. Germline V lookup: CDR1 LNHDA, CDR2 SQIVND (reference sequence). Here the CDR3 reads CASTPGHLNSPLHF. The CDR3 DNA follows: TGTGCCAGTACCCCGGGACACCTTAATTCACCCCTCCACTTT.

The J gene is TRBJ2-6, the V gene TRBV27; D remains ambiguous. V was shortened by 5 bases and J by 0 bases, with 14 bases between the two germline ends. CDR1 and CDR2 (germline): MNHEY, SMNVEV (reference sequence). This CDR3 spans 17 amino acids. The CDR3 nucleotides are TGTGCCAGCAGTCCCTCGACGGCATTCTCTGGGGCCAACGTCCTGACTTTC. Encoded protein: CASSPSTAFSGANVLTF. The full variable domain, with the rest looked up from reference TRBV27 and TRBJ2-6, is EAQVTQNPRYLITVTGKKLTVTCSQNMNHEYMSWYRQDPGLGLRQIYYSMNVEVTDKGDVPEGYKVSRKEKRNFPLILESPSPNQTSLYFCASSPSTAFSGANVLTFGAGSRLTVL.

The chain has TRBV7-6 and TRBJ1-1; D might be TRBD1 (5 bases). Germline V CDR1 and CDR2: SGHVS, FNYEAQ. The length of the CDR3 is 13 residues. V was cut by 2 bases and J by 4 bases, with 8 bases left in between. The CDR3 DNA sequence: TGTGCCAGCAGCTTACAGGGAGGCACTGAAGCTTTCTTT. Amino acid sequence: CASSLQGGTEAFF.

The chain joins TRBV5-4 to TRBJ1-1, with 8 positions matching TRBD1. CDR3 length: 14 amino acids. Losses at the gene ends were 4 bases for V and 7 bases for J; bases not matched to a gene: 9. CDR1 is SGHNT, CDR2 YYREEE, per germline (reference sequence). The CDR3 is CASSEQGGTNEAFF. In nucleotides, the CDR3 is TGTGCCAGCAGCGAACAGGGGGGCACGAATGAAGCTTTCTTT.

This rearrangement joins TRBV6-1 to TRBJ1-2, with D unclear. The CDR3 is 13 amino acids. Germline V gene data show CDR1 as MNHNS and CDR2 as SASEGT. V gave up 2 bases and J gave up 7 bases, with 11 bases separating them. CDR3 protein: CASSEIWGIGYTF. The CDR3 nucleotides are TGTGCCAGCAGTGAAATATGGGGTATTGGCTACACCTTC.

This chain uses TRBV5-1 with TRBJ1-6, with D unclear. V lost 0 bases and J lost 6, with 7 bases in between. Germline V lookup: CDR1 SGHRS, CDR2 YFSETQ. This CDR3 contains 14 residues. CDR3 nucleotides: TGCGCCAGCAGCTTGGGCCAACCTAATTCACCCCTCCACTTT. Its translation: CASSLGQPNSPLHF.

The V and J genes are TRBV6-6 and TRBJ2-7; D may be TRBD1 (5 bases). The V gene lost 0 bases and the J gene lost 5 bases, with 14 bases spanning the gap. The V gene's germline CDR1 is MNHNY and CDR2 SVGAGI (reference sequence). This CDR3 contains 15 residues. CDR3 nucleotide sequence: TGTGCCAGCAGTTACTCGGACATAAGGAGCCACGAGCAGTACTTC. Protein product: CASSYSDIRSHEQYF.

V and J are TRBV5-1 and TRBJ2-5; 8 bases are a match to TRBD1. V gave up 0 bases and J gave up 9 bases; unmatched junction bases: 7. Per the germline V gene, CDR1 is SGHRS and CDR2 is YFSETQ. The CDR3 length is 14 residues. The CDR3 coding sequence is TGCGCCAGCAGCTTGGGGGACAGGTCCGGGGCCCAGTACTTC. It encodes CASSLGDRSGAQYF. Based on the CDR3 plus reference TRBV5-1 and TRBJ2-5, the full variable domain is KAGVTQTPRYLIKTRGQQVTLSCSPISGHRSVSWYQQTPGQGLQFLFEYFSETQRNKGNFPGRFSGRQFSNSRSEMNVSTLELGDSALYLCASSLGDRSGAQYFGPGTRLLVL.

The CDR3 DNA is TGTGCCAGCCCGAAGGCGGGAGCCCAGGAGGAAAAACTGTTTTTT. Translation gives CASPKAGAQEEKLFF. The chain has TRBV7-7 and TRBJ1-4; no definite D call. This CDR3 region has 15 residues. Trimming cost V 8 bases and J 8 bases, with 21 bases left between them. CDR1 and CDR2 (germline): SSHAT, FNYEAQ (reference sequence).

CDR3 amino acids: CASNLSDPTPLYGYTF. The CDR3 bases are TGTGCCAGCAACCTCAGCGACCCGACTCCTTTATATGGCTACACCTTC. The chain combines TRBV6-4 with TRBJ1-2; D is uncertain. The CDR3 loop spans 16 amino acids. In germline, CDR1 is MRHNA, CDR2 SNTAGT. The V end lost 7 bases, the J end lost 5 bases, and 23 bases lay between the germline ends.

The chain couples TRBV7-2 to TRBJ2-3; 12 bases align to TRBD2. Germline V gives CDR1 SGHTA, CDR2 FQGNSA. With 2 bases clipped from V and 2 bases from J, the junction kept 2 bases outside the gene matches. The CDR3 is 16 residues long. The CDR3 reads CASSLRLAGATDTQYF. CDR3 sequence (DNA): TGTGCCAGCAGCTTAAGACTAGCGGGGGCCACAGATACGCAGTATTTT.

This clone appeared a single time. The J gene is TRBJ1-1, the V gene TRBV5-4, with D possibly matching TRBD1 (5 bases). V shed 7 bases and J shed 1 base, with 14 bases lying between them. The length of the CDR3 is 14 residues. Germline lookup yields CDR1 SGHNT and CDR2 YYREEE (reference sequence). The CDR3, as DNA: TGTGCCAGCGCGCCCTCCGACAGGAACACTGAAGCTTTCTTT. This translates into CASAPSDRNTEAFF. The full variable domain, completed using reference TRBV5-4 and TRBJ1-1, is ETGVTQSPTHLIKTRGQQVTLRCSSQSGHNTVSWYQQALGQGPQFIFQYYREEENGRGNFPPRFSGLQFPNYSSELNVNALELDDSALYLCASAPSDRNTEAFFGQGTRLTVV.

The chain joins TRBV6-1 to TRBJ2-6; D is unclear. Trimming stripped 3 bases from V and 0 bases from J, with 6 bases between. The V gene's germline CDR1 is MNHNS and CDR2 SASEGT. The CDR3 contains 15 residues. This CDR3 is CASSDRVSGANVLTF. The CDR3 region has the DNA TGTGCCAGCAGTGATAGGGTCTCTGGGGCCAACGTCCTGACTTTC.

In its sample, this clone was seen once. The V call is TRBV18, the J call TRBJ1-1; perhaps TRBD1 as D (5 bases). CDR1 and CDR2 (germline): KGHSH, LQKENI. There are 16 residues in the CDR3. The V and J ends lost 3 bases and 5 bases respectively, with 19 bases between them. This chain's CDR3 is CASSPSTGQGSTEAFF. The CDR3 DNA reads TGTGCCAGCTCACCGTCAACGGGGCAGGGAAGTACTGAAGCTTTCTTT.

The chain uses TRBV11-2 and TRBJ2-3; TRBD2 is a possible D gene (6 bases). CDR3 length equals 17 residues. The V and J ends lost 4 bases and 4 bases respectively, with 21 bases between them. The germline CDR1 and CDR2 sequences are SGHAT and FQNNGV. The CDR3 here is CASSYRDSKLGADTQYF. The CDR3 bases are TGTGCCAGCAGCTATAGGGACTCTAAGTTGGGTGCAGATACGCAGTATTTT.